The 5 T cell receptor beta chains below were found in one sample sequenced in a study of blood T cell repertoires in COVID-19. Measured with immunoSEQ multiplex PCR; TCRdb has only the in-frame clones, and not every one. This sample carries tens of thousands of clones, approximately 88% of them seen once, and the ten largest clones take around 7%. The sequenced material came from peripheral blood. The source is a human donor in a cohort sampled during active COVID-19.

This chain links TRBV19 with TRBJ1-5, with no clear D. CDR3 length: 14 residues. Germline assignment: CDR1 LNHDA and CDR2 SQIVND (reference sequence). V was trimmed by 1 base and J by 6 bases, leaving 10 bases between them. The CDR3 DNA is TGTGCCAGTAGTATAGCAGGAATCGGTCAGCCCCAGCATTTT. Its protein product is CASSIAGIGQPQHF.

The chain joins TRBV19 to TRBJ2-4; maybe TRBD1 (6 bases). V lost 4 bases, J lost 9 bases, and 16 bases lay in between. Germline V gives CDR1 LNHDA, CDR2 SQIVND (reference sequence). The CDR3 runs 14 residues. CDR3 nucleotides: TGTGCCAGTAGTAAGCAGGGGAGCGATGGCATTCAGTACTTC. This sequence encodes CASSKQGSDGIQYF.

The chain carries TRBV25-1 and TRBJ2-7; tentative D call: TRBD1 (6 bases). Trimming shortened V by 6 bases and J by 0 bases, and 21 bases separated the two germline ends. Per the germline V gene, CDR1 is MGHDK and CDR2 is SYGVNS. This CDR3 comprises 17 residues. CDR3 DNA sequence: TGTGCCAGCAGCGGTGATAAAACAGGGACGAGCTCCTACGAGCAGTACTTC. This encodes CASSGDKTGTSSYEQYF.

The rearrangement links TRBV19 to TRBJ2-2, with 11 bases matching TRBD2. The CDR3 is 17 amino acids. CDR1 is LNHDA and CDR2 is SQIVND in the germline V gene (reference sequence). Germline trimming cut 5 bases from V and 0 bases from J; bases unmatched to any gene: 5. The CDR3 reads CASSGISGGANTGELFF. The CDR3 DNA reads TGTGCCAGTAGTGGAATTAGCGGGGGGGCGAACACCGGGGAGCTGTTTTTT.

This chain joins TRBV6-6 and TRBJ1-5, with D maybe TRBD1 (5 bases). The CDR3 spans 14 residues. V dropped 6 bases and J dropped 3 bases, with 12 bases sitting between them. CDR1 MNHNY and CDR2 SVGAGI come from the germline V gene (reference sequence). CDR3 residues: CASRAQELNQPQHF. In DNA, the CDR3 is TGTGCCAGCAGGGCACAGGAACTCAATCAGCCCCAGCATTTT.